Below, 19 T cell receptor beta chains from the same sample are listed, as sequenced in a study of control samples from healthy donors and cancer patients. Profiling relied on immunoSEQ multiplex PCR, and the TCRdb table lists in-frame clones only, not all of them. The sample includes approximately 70,000 clones, about four fifths of them seen just once. Sequenced input: blood. These receptors were obtained from a man in his forties or fifties in good health.

The rearrangement links TRBV19 to TRBJ2-7; D assignment may be TRBD1 or TRBD2 (5 bases each). The CDR3 totals 14 residues. The germline CDR1 and CDR2 sequences are LNHDA and SQIVND (reference sequence). The V end was cut by 1 base, the J end by 0 bases, with 7 bases between. The CDR3 region is CASSIVGTSYEQYF. CDR3 sequence (DNA): TGTGCCAGTAGTATAGTCGGGACCTCCTACGAGCAGTACTTC.

This clone was counted many times. Other DNA sequences within the sample encode an identical CDR3. The chain employs TRBV18 and TRBJ2-2; D remains unclear. The CDR3 totals 14 residues. Deletions cut 2 bases from V and 8 bases from J, with 12 bases between. Germline CDR1 reads KGHSH; CDR2 reads LQKENI. The DNA for the CDR3 is TGTGCCAGCTCACCAGGTCAGCGCACAGGGGAGCTGTTTTTT. This sequence encodes CASSPGQRTGELFF.

This chain uses TRBV23-1 with TRBJ2-6, with D tentatively TRBD1 (7 bases). TRBV23-1 qualifies as an ORF whose function is uncertain. Trimming removed 11 bases from V and 1 base from J, with 15 bases in between. The CDR3 length is 15 residues. CDR3 in amino acids: CAAPGGSSGANVLTF. The DNA of the CDR3 is TGCGCCGCCCCAGGGGGGTCTTCTGGGGCCAACGTCCTGACTTTC.

The chain employs TRBV24-1 and TRBJ2-1; TRBD1 matches at 8 bases. Germline V gene sequence: CDR1 KGHDR, CDR2 SFDVKD. The length of the CDR3 is 16 residues. The ends lost 3 bases at V and 5 bases at J; junction bases unmatched: 8. The CDR3 nucleotides read TGTGCCACCAGTGATGTGACAGGGGTAAGGGACAATGAGCAGTTCTTC. It yields the protein CATSDVTGVRDNEQFF.

The rearrangement uses TRBV24-1 and TRBJ2-1; TRBD2 agrees at 8 bases. V was clipped by 2 bases and J by 8 bases; unmatched bases: 7. The CDR3 has 15 residues. Looked up from germline, CDR1 is KGHDR and CDR2 is SFDVKD. In DNA, the CDR3 is TGTGCCACCAGTGATTCCAGCGGGAGACTCGATGAGCAGTTCTTC. Amino acid sequence: CATSDSSGRLDEQFF.

The chain carries TRBV6-5 and TRBJ1-2, with a possible D match to TRBD1 (5 bases). This CDR3 has 15 amino acids. Germline loops: CDR1 MNHEY, CDR2 SVGAGI. Trimming took 4 bases from V and 0 from J, leaving 12 bases between them. The CDR3 DNA is TGTGCCAGCAGTTTTCAGGGCCGAGCTAACTATGGCTACACCTTC. This translates into CASSFQGRANYGYTF.

This clone is a singleton in its sample. The CDR3 sequence: CASSFQTGTGETQYF. The CDR3 DNA follows: TGTGCCAGCAGCTTCCAGACAGGGACTGGAGAGACCCAGTACTTC. V and J are TRBV7-2 and TRBJ2-5, with D perhaps matching TRBD1 (7 bases). CDR1 and CDR2 from the germline V gene are SGHTA and FQGNSA. Trimming stripped 3 bases from V and 4 bases from J, with 15 bases between. The CDR3 totals 15 residues. Based on the CDR3 plus reference TRBV7-2 and TRBJ2-5, the full variable domain is GAGVSQSPSNKVTEKGKDVELRCDPISGHTALYWYRQSLGQGLEFLIYFQGNSAPDKSGLPSDRFSAERTGGSVSTLTIQRTQQEDSAVYLCASSFQTGTGETQYFGPGTRLLVL.

This clone was detected once. This rearrangement joins TRBV7-8 to TRBJ1-2; TRBD1 is a possible D gene (5 bases). This CDR3 region has 16 residues. Deletions cut 4 bases from V and 0 bases from J, with 15 bases between. Germline V lookup: CDR1 SGHVS, CDR2 FQNEAQ. In nucleotides, the CDR3 is TGTGCCAGCAGCTCCGGGACCGCCACAACTAACTATGGCTACACCTTC. Translation: CASSSGTATTNYGYTF.

The chain joins TRBV12-5 to TRBJ2-1, with 9 bases identical to TRBD2. Germline V gene sequence: CDR1 LGHNT, CDR2 FRNRAP. After removal of 2 bases from V and 9 bases from J, the junction contained 8 bases not matched to a gene. The CDR3 extends over 15 amino acids. In DNA form, the CDR3 reads TGTGCTAGTGGTTTGAGTAGCGGGAGAAGTCCTGAGCAGTTCTTC. Residues: CASGLSSGRSPEQFF.

This sequence joins TRBV29-1 and TRBJ1-2; D remains ambiguous. The V gene lost 3 bases and the J gene lost 8 bases, with 13 bases spanning the gap. The length of the CDR3 is 12 residues. CDR1 and CDR2 from the germline V gene are SQVTM and ANQGSEA. The CDR3 sequence is CSVDEWDFGYTF. The CDR3 coding sequence is TGCAGCGTTGACGAGTGGGATTTCGGCTACACCTTC.

V gene TRBV3-1 (or the pseudogene TRBV3-2) combines with J gene TRBJ2-6; unclear D gene. CDR1 LGHDT and CDR2 YNNKEL come from the germline V gene (reference sequence). The CDR3 contains 14 residues. Trimming removed 4 bases from V and 1 base from J, with 5 bases in between. CDR3 in amino acids: CASSRASGANVLTF. In DNA, the CDR3 is TGTGCCAGCAGCCGAGCTTCTGGGGCCAACGTCCTGACTTTC.

The rearrangement joins TRBV19 to TRBJ2-3; 10 bases map to TRBD2. The CDR3 is 14 residues long. Trimming removed 3 bases from V and 9 bases from J; junction bases left unmatched: 6. The germline V gene encodes CDR1 LNHDA and CDR2 SQIVND (reference sequence). The DNA of the CDR3 is TGTGCCAGTAGTATTGGCCTAGCGGGAGACACGCAGTATTTT. Its protein is CASSIGLAGDTQYF.

This chain links TRBV10-3 with TRBJ2-1; D remains ambiguous. This CDR3 comprises 12 residues. Trimming removed 5 bases at V and 7 bases at J, with 9 bases between. Germline V gives CDR1 ENHRY, CDR2 SYGVKD. In DNA form, the CDR3 reads TGTGCCATCAGTTTCGAAGGGAATGAGCAGTTCTTC. The encoded protein is CAISFEGNEQFF.

This chain links TRBV29-1 with TRBJ1-2, with 8 bases matching TRBD1. CDR1 is SQVTM and CDR2 is ANQGSEA in the germline V gene. This CDR3 is 13 amino acids long. J gave up 5 bases and V 7 bases, and 9 bases lay outside the gene matches. CDR3 region: CSAGRTGTYGYTF. The CDR3 region has the DNA TGCAGCGCGGGGAGGACAGGGACTTATGGCTACACCTTC.

J is TRBJ2-7 and V is TRBV3-1 (or the pseudogene TRBV3-2); no clear D. This CDR3 has 15 residues. CDR1 LGHDT and CDR2 YNNKEL come from the germline V gene (reference sequence). Deletions cut 3 bases from V and 1 base from J, with 13 bases between. The CDR3 protein is CASSHLIGPSYEQYF. The CDR3 nucleotides are TGTGCCAGCAGCCATCTCATCGGTCCTTCCTACGAGCAGTACTTC.

The J gene is TRBJ1-1, the V gene TRBV7-2; 7 bases map to TRBD1. The CDR3 runs to 15 residues. V was clipped by 7 bases and J by 6 bases; unmatched bases: 14. The germline CDR1 and CDR2 sequences are SGHTA and FQGNSA. The CDR3 DNA reads as TGTGCCAGCACCCACATTCAGGGGGAAGTAGCTGAAGCTTTCTTT. This codes for CASTHIQGEVAEAFF.

DNA of the CDR3: TGTGCCAGCAGCGGTGAACCGGGACAGGCTAATGAAAAACTGTTTTTT. This sequence encodes CASSGEPGQANEKLFF. This chain links TRBV9 with TRBJ1-4; TRBD1 agrees at 8 bases. Per the germline V gene, CDR1 is SGDLS and CDR2 is YYNGEE. V shed 3 bases and J 3 bases; nucleotides not matched to a gene: 7. The length of the CDR3 is 16 residues. Full variable domain (remainder filled in from reference TRBV9 and TRBJ1-4): DSGVTQTPKHLITATGQRVTLRCSPRSGDLSVYWYQQSLDQGLQFLIQYYNGEERAKGNILERFSAQQFPDLHSELNLSSLELGDSALYFCASSGEPGQANEKLFFGSGTQLSVL.

The chain links TRBV27 to TRBJ2-3; possible D gene TRBD1, 6 bases. Between the trimmed V and J ends, which lost 3 bases and 6 bases, there was a span of 7 bases. Germline V gene lookup returns CDR1 MNHEY and CDR2 SMNVEV (reference sequence). This CDR3 is 12 amino acids long. The CDR3 loop is CASSFTGDTQYF. The CDR3 nucleotides are TGTGCCAGCAGTTTCACAGGGGATACGCAGTATTTT.

The V gene is TRBV4-1, the J gene TRBJ2-1; possibly TRBD2 for D (6 bases). The CDR3 is made up of 12 amino acids. Germline-derived CDR1 and CDR2 are MGHRA and YSYEKL. Deletions cut 4 bases from V and 12 bases from J, with 13 bases between. As DNA, the CDR3 is TGCGCCAGCAGCCCAATGGGGGGTGGGCAGTTCTTC. This translates into CASSPMGGGQFF.